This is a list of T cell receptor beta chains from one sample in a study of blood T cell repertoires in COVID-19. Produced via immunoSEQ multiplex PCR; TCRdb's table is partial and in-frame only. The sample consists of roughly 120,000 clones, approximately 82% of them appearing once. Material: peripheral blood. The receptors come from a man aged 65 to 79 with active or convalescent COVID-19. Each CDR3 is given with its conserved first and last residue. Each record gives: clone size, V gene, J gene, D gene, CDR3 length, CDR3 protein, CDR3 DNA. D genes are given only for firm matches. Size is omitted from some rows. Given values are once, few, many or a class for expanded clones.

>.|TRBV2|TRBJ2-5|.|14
CASSQTLVGETQYF
TGTGCCAGCAGTCAGACTCTAGTTGGAGAGACCCAGTACTTC
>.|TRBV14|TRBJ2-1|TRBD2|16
CASSPSSGSGYNEQFF
TGTGCCAGCAGCCCATCTAGCGGGAGTGGCTACAATGAGCAGTTCTTC
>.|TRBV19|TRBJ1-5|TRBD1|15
CASSAIPGGNQPQHF
TGTGCCAGTAGTGCCATTCCAGGGGGTAATCAGCCCCAGCATTTT
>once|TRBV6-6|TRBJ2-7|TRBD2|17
CASSPGLAGVGSYEQYF
TGTGCCAGCAGTCCGGGACTAGCGGGAGTTGGCTCCTACGAGCAGTACTTC
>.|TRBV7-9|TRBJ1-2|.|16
CASSAAAGQDNYGYTF
TGTGCCAGCAGCGCTGCCGCAGGGCAGGATAACTATGGCTACACCTTC
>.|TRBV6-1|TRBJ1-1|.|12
CASSEAPGEAFF
TGTGCCAGCAGTGAAGCGCCCGGTGAAGCTTTCTTT
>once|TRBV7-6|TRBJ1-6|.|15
CASSLDRVENSPLHF
TGTGCCAGCAGCTTAGACAGGGTTGAAAATTCACCCCTCCACTTT
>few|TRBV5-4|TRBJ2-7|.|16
CASSAGQGGNNYEQYF
TGTGCCAGCAGCGCCGGGCAGGGGGGAAATAACTACGAGCAGTACTTC
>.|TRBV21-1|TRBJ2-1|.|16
CASSKGRAGSYNEQFF
TGTGCCAGCAGCAAAGGCCGGGCGGGCTCCTACAATGAGCAGTTCTTC
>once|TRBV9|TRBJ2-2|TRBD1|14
CASSGTGDTGELFF
TGTGCCAGCAGCGGAACAGGGGACACCGGGGAGCTGTTTTTT
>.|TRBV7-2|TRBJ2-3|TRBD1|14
CASSVQGAPDTQYF
TGTGCCAGCAGCGTACAGGGGGCCCCAGATACGCAGTATTTT
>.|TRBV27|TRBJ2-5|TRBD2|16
CASSSQLAARRETQYF
TGTGCCAGCAGTTCCCAACTAGCGGCCCGACGGGAGACCCAGTACTTC
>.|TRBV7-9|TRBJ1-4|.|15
CASSGEQVFAEKLFF
TGTGCCAGCAGCGGCGAACAGGTTTTTGCTGAAAAACTGTTTTTT
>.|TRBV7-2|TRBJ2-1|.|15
CASSPSSLAYNEQFF
TGTGCCAGCAGCCCTTCTAGTCTCGCCTACAATGAGCAGTTCTTC
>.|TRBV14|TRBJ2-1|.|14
CASSQWGTHNEQFF
TGTGCCAGCAGCCAATGGGGGACTCACAATGAGCAGTTCTTC
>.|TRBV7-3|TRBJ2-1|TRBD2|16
CASSPRLAGGQNEQFF
TGTGCCAGCAGCCCCCGCCTGGCGGGGGGGCAGAATGAGCAGTTCTTC
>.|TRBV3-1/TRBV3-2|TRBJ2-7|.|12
CASSQTGLKQYF
TGTGCCAGCAGCCAGACAGGTTTGAAGCAGTACTTC
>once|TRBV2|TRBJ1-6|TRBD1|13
CASQPGGRSPLHF
TGTGCCAGTCAGCCAGGGGGCAGGTCACCCCTCCACTTT
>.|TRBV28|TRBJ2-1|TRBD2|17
CASSSRGLAGSVFGEFF
TGTGCCAGCAGTTCCCGGGGACTAGCGGGATCCGTCTTCGGGGAGTTCTTC
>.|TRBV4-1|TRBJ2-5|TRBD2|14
CASSQGTSWETQYF
TGCGCCAGCAGCCAAGGGACTAGCTGGGAGACCCAGTACTTC
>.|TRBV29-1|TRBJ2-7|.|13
CSVGRAGAYEQYF
TGCAGCGTAGGGCGGGCAGGGGCCTACGAGCAGTACTTC
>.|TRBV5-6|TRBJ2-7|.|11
CASSTGTEQYF
TGTGCCAGCAGCACAGGGACCGAGCAGTACTTC
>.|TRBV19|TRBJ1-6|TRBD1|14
CATRGTGEYSPLHF
TGTGCCACTAGGGGGACAGGGGAATATTCACCCCTCCACTTT
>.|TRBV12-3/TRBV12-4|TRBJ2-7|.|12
CASSQRGYEQYF
TGTGCCAGCAGTCAAAGGGGGTACGAGCAGTACTTC
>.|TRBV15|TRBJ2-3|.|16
CATSRDREATADTQYF
TGTGCCACCAGCAGAGATCGAGAGGCGACCGCAGATACGCAGTATTTT
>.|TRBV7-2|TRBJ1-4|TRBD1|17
CASSSGQGYATNEKLFF
TGTGCCAGCAGCTCTGGACAGGGCTATGCAACTAATGAAAAACTGTTTTTT
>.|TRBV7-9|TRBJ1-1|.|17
CASSLDGPRRVNTEAFF
TGTGCCAGCAGCTTAGATGGTCCCCGGAGGGTGAACACTGAAGCTTTCTTT
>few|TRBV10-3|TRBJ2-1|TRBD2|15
CAISGGSGGYNEQFF
TGTGCCATCAGTGGTGGTAGCGGGGGTTACAATGAGCAGTTCTTC
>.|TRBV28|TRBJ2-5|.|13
CASSSLDGETQYF
TGTGCCAGCAGTTCACTAGATGGAGAGACCCAGTACTTC
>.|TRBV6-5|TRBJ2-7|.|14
CASRRGISSYEQYF
TGTGCCAGCAGGAGAGGTATTTCCTCCTACGAGCAGTACTTC
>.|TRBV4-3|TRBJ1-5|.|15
CASSQDRLSNQPQHF
TGCGCCAGCAGCCAAGATCGACTTAGCAATCAGCCCCAGCATTTT
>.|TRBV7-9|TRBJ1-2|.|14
CASGRAGVDYGYTF
TGTGCCAGCGGTCGGGCAGGGGTGGACTATGGCTACACCTTC
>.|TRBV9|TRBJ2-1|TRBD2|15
CASSVTASGSNEQFF
TGTGCCAGCAGCGTAACGGCTAGCGGGAGCAATGAGCAGTTCTTC
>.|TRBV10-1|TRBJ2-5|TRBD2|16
CASCHPIGTKQETQYF
TGCGCCAGCTGTCACCCGATCGGGACTAAACAAGAGACCCAGTACTTC
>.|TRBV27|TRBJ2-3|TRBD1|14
CASSWDRVFGTQYF
TGTGCCAGCAGTTGGGACAGGGTTTTTGGTACGCAGTATTTT
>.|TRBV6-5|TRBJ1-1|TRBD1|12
CASSYPQGGAFF
TGTGCCAGCAGTTACCCACAGGGGGGAGCTTTCTTT
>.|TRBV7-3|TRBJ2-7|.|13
CASSLKPPGEQYF
TGTGCCAGCAGCTTAAAGCCGCCGGGGGAGCAGTACTTC
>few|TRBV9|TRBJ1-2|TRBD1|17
CASSVGFGIGGSYGYTF
TGTGCCAGCAGCGTAGGGTTTGGTATAGGGGGCAGCTATGGCTACACCTTC
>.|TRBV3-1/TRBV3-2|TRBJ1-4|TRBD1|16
CASSLRTGRNNEKLFF
TGTGCCAGCAGCCTACGGACAGGAAGGAATAATGAAAAACTGTTTTTT
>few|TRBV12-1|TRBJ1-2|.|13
CASSFRVVEGYTF
TGTGCCAGCAGCTTCAGGGTTGTCGAGGGCTACACCTTC
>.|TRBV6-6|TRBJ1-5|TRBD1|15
CASSYSGQSNQPQHF
TGTGCCAGCAGTTACTCGGGACAGAGCAATCAGCCCCAGCATTTT
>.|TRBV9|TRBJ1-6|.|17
CASSVARTKGKNSPLHF
TGTGCCAGCAGCGTAGCCCGGACCAAGGGGAAGAATTCACCCCTCCACTTT
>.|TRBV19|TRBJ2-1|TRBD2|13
CASSIRREGEQFF
TGTGCCAGTAGTATTAGGCGGGAGGGGGAGCAGTTCTTC
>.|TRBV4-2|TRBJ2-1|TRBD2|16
CASSQDPSGRRGEQFF
TGTGCCAGCAGCCAAGACCCTAGCGGGAGGCGGGGTGAGCAGTTCTTC
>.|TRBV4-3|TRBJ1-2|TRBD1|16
CASSQDSGRGDYGYTF
TGCGCCAGCAGCCAAGATTCAGGCAGGGGGGACTATGGCTACACCTTC
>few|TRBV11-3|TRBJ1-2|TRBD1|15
CASSPRQGAQYGYTF
TGTGCCAGCAGCCCGCGACAGGGGGCGCAATATGGCTACACCTTC
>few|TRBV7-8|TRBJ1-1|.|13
CASSLGMNTEAFF
TGTGCCAGCAGCTTGGGCATGAACACTGAAGCTTTCTTT